This passage covers 3 T cell receptor beta chains from one sample sequenced in a study of T-cell reconstitution after alpha-beta-depleted transplantation in children. The TCRbeta library was prepared with unique molecular identifiers. Via MiXCR, TCRdb re-called the PCR reads, giving one row per CDR3 protein. The sample consists of about 220,000 distinct CDR3 sequences, around a sixth of them appearing once. Sequenced material: PBMCs, mostly from graft donor cells, taken 360 days after TCRalphabeta/CD19-depleted stem cell transplant. Receptor source: a male patient under 10 years old who had a stem cell transplant for acute lymphoblastic leukemia, so the T cells may come from the graft donor.

CDR3 bases: TGTGCCAGCAGCCCATTAGACGCCACCGGGGAGCTGTTTTTT. This codes for CASSPLDATGELFF. The gene calls are TRBV6-1 and TRBJ2-2; the D is unclear. The length of the CDR3 is 14 residues. CDR1 and CDR2 (germline): MNHNS, SASEGT. V lost 6 bases, J lost 4 bases, and 12 bases lay in between.

V and J are TRBV20-1 and TRBJ2-4; D gene unclear. Trimming cost V 5 bases and J 0 bases, with 8 bases left between them. There are 13 residues in the CDR3. Germline lookup yields CDR1 DFQATT and CDR2 SNEGSKA (reference sequence). This CDR3 reads CSAGRIAKNIQYF. In DNA form, the CDR3 reads TGCAGTGCTGGAAGAATAGCCAAAAACATTCAGTACTTC.

The chain employs TRBV14 and TRBJ2-2, with TRBD1 identical over 7 bases. From germline, CDR1 is SGHDN and CDR2 FVKESK. V dropped 2 bases and J dropped 6; count of bases not matched to a gene: 6. The CDR3 is 15 residues long. The CDR3 loop reads CASSQRRQGSGELFF. CDR3 in DNA: TGTGCCAGCAGCCAACGGAGACAGGGATCCGGGGAGCTGTTTTTT.